This T cell receptor beta chain was sequenced during a study of cytomegalovirus exposure and HLA in healthy donors. Points on this clone: Its antigen is unidentified.

The CDR3 contains 14 residues. Per the germline V gene, CDR1 is LNHDA and CDR2 is SQIVND (reference sequence). Trimming took 4 bases from V and 5 from J; bases not matched to a gene: 6. PCR involved 60 Vbeta and 13 Jbeta primers. The data were produced by immunoSEQ multiplex PCR, yet TCRdb's version contains in-frame clones alone and is incomplete. Of 220,000 or so clones in the sample, around 80% were seen once. Overall study results and limits: High sensitivity and specificity were reportedly achieved when the classifier diagnosed cytomegalovirus status. Several of the most significant clusters appeared linked to common viral pathogens, based on a later analysis. Excluded: some indistinguishable V segments such as TRBV6-2 and TRBV6-3. For most subjects, TCR beta sequences were reported to predict HLA-A and HLA-B alleles with accuracy.

The rearrangement links TRBV19 to TRBJ2-7; 9 positions agree with TRBD1. Sequencing was carried out using PBMCs. The TCR sequence derives from a man aged 45 to 65 in good health and CMV-seronegative. The chain's CDR3 is CASSTDRGYNEQYF. In DNA, the CDR3 is TGTGCCAGTAGTACCGACAGGGGGTATAACGAGCAGTACTTC.